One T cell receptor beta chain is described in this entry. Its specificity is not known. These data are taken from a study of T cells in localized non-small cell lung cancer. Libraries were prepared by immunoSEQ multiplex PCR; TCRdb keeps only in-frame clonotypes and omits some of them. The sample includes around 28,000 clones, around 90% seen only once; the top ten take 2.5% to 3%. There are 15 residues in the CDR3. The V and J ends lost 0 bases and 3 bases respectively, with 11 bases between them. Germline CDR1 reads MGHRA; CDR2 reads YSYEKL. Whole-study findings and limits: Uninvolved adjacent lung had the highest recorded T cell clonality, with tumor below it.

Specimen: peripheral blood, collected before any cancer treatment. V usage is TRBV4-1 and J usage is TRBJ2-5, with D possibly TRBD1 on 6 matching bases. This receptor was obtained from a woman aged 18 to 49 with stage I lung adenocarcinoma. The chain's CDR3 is CASSQEDRGEETQYF. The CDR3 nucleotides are TGCGCCAGCAGCCAAGAGGACAGAGGCGAAGAGACCCAGTACTTC.